This TCR beta chain was profiled in a study of cytomegalovirus exposure and HLA in healthy donors. Study-wide background: Early release data held some 79 million unique TCRs from HLA-typed donors. General observations from the study: The authors assumed roughly uniform sequencing depth across donors for presence/absence analyses.

The primer mix had 60 Vbeta and 13 Jbeta primers. Only in-frame clones appear in the TCRdb table, and some are missing; sequencing was by immunoSEQ multiplex PCR. The sample lists around 140,000 clones, less than 90% occurring once. Participants comprised healthy donors of bone marrow. Nominally healthy donors were sampled, though unrecorded immune exposures were likely. V shed 4 bases and J 9 bases; nucleotides not matched to a gene: 3. Germline CDR1 is MNHEY and CDR2 is SMNVEV (reference sequence). The CDR3 extends over 11 amino acids. A note on this clone: Its antigen is still unknown.

The clonotype comes from a man aged 35 to 55 in good health and CMV-seronegative. The chain recombines TRBV27 with TRBJ2-7; 7 nucleotides match TRBD1. Specimen: PBMCs. CDR3 coding DNA: TGTGCCAGCAGTTCAGGGGGTCTGCAGTACTTC. Amino acids: CASSSGGLQYF.